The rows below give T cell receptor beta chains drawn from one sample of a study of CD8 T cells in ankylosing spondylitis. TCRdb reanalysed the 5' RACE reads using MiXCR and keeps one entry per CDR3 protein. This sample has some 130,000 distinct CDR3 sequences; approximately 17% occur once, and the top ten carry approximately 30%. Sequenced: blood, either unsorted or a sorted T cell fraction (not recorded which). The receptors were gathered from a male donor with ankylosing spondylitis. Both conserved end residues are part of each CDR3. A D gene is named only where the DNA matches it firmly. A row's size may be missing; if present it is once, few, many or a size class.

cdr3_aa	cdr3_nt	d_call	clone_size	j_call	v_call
CASKDRTNTEAFF	TGTGCCAGCAAGGACAGGACGAACACTGAAGCTTTCTTT	TRBD1	.	TRBJ1-1	TRBV18
CSARSRGAKYNEQFF	TGCAGTGCTAGGAGTCGCGGGGCTAAATACAATGAGCAGTTCTTC	.	.	TRBJ2-1	TRBV20-1
CASSIGDGNQPQHF	TGTGCCAGCAGCATCGGGGATGGCAATCAGCCCCAGCATTTT	.	many	TRBJ1-5	TRBV7-6
CASSLASSQLPYGYTF	TGTGCCAGCAGCTTGGCCAGTAGTCAACTACCCTATGGCTACACCTTC	.	few	TRBJ1-2	TRBV5-4
CASSLSHYREQYF	TGTGCCAGCAGTTTATCGCACTACAGGGAGCAGTACTTC	.	.	TRBJ2-7	TRBV27
CASSGDHNEQFF	TGTGCCAGCAGCGGCGACCACAATGAGCAGTTCTTC	.	.	TRBJ2-1	TRBV9
CASSPTTLVEQFF	TGTGCCAGCAGTCCAACCACCCTGGTTGAGCAGTTCTTC	.	few	TRBJ2-1	TRBV12-3/TRBV12-4
CASRGMGTGELFF	TGTGCCAGCAGGGGGATGGGCACCGGGGAGCTGTTTTTT	.	few	TRBJ2-2	TRBV6-1
CASSPGTPNEQFF	TGTGCCAGCAGCCCCGGGACTCCGAATGAGCAGTTCTTC	.	few	TRBJ2-1	TRBV11-1
CASSHPGEKLFF	TGTGCCAGCAGCCACCCCGGGGAAAAACTGTTTTTT	.	.	TRBJ1-4	TRBV14
CASKAWVNTGELFF	TGTGCCAGCAAGGCTTGGGTGAACACCGGGGAGCTGTTTTTT	.	.	TRBJ2-2	TRBV6-2/TRBV6-3
CASSPRRGIGTDTQYF	TGTGCCAGCAGTCCTAGGAGAGGGATAGGCACAGATACGCAGTATTTT	.	.	TRBJ2-3	TRBV27
CASSFRDRVYEQYF	TGTGCCAGCAGTTTCCGGGACAGGGTCTACGAGCAGTACTTC	TRBD1	.	TRBJ2-7	TRBV27
CASSSPGLAGADGELFF	TGTGCCAGCAGCTCCCCGGGACTAGCGGGAGCGGACGGGGAGCTGTTTTTT	TRBD2	few	TRBJ2-2	TRBV7-9
CASSLFGEGITEAFF	TGTGCCAGCAGTTTGTTCGGTGAGGGGATCACTGAAGCTTTCTTT	.	few	TRBJ1-1	TRBV27
CATDTQKTLRTNQPQHF	TGTGCCACCGATACGCAGAAGACCCTTCGAACCAATCAGCCCCAGCATTTT	.	.	TRBJ1-5	TRBV24-1
CASSKTGPYGPNTDTQYF	TGTGCCAGCAGTAAGACAGGACCCTACGGGCCGAACACAGATACGCAGTATTTT	.	.	TRBJ2-3	TRBV12-3/TRBV12-4
CASRGGASGTWGEQFF	TGTGCCAGCCGAGGGGGGGCTAGCGGAACTTGGGGTGAGCAGTTCTTC	.	.	TRBJ2-1	TRBV12-3/TRBV12-4
CATRQGEGGYTF	TGTGCCACCCGACAGGGGGAAGGTGGCTACACCTTC	TRBD1	.	TRBJ1-2	TRBV10-3
CASSSGTSGTRDQYF	TGTGCCAGCAGTTCCGGGACTAGCGGGACAAGGGACCAGTACTTC	TRBD2	.	TRBJ2-5	TRBV12-3/TRBV12-4
CASSAPTYEQYF	TGTGCCAGCAGTGCTCCGACCTACGAGCAGTACTTC	.	few	TRBJ2-7	TRBV27
CASSQGTGGTQPQHF	TGCGCCAGCAGCCAGGGGACAGGGGGCACCCAGCCCCAGCATTTT	TRBD1	.	TRBJ1-5	TRBV4-1